This T cell receptor beta chain was sequenced in a study of T-cell memory formation after mild COVID-19. Regarding the study as a whole: Whether second-wave clones peaking at day 37 were SARS-CoV-2 specific went unconfirmed. Day 15 to 85 contractors were CD4/CD8 balanced; later expanders leaned CD4+.

With respect to this clonotype: As yet, its antigen is unknown.

Germline V gene sequence: CDR1 SGHVS, CDR2 FQNEAQ. This CDR3 is 16 amino acids long. The J segment lost 6 bases and the V segment lost 3 bases, leaving 6 bases of the junction unmatched. TCRdb ran MiXCR on the 5' RACE reads and lists one entry per CDR3 protein. The repertoire holds roughly 350,000 distinct CDR3 sequences, with approximately 14% as singletons. The material sequenced was PBMCs or a T cell subset sorted from them (not recorded which). The sequence was obtained from a man aged 18 to 29 who had mild COVID-19 (a few samples of this study predate the infection). Cell type and time point are not known. The chain uses TRBV7-8 and TRBJ2-2; 11 nucleotides agree with TRBD1. Here the CDR3 DNA reads TGTGCCAGCAGCTTCGTCGGGACAGGGGGACCCGGGGAGCTGTTTTTT. This sequence encodes CASSFVGTGGPGELFF.